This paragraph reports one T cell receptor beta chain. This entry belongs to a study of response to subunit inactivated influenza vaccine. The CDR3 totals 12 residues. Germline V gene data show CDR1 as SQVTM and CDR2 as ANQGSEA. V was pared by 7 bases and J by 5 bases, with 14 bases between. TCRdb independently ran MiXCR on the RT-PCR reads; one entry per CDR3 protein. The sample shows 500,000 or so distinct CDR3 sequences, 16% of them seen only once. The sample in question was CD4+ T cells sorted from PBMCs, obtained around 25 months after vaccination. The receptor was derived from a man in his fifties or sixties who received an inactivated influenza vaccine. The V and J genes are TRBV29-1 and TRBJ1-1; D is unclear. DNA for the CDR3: TGCAGCGCTGACACGGGGAGGACTGAAGCTTTCTTT. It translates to CSADTGRTEAFF.